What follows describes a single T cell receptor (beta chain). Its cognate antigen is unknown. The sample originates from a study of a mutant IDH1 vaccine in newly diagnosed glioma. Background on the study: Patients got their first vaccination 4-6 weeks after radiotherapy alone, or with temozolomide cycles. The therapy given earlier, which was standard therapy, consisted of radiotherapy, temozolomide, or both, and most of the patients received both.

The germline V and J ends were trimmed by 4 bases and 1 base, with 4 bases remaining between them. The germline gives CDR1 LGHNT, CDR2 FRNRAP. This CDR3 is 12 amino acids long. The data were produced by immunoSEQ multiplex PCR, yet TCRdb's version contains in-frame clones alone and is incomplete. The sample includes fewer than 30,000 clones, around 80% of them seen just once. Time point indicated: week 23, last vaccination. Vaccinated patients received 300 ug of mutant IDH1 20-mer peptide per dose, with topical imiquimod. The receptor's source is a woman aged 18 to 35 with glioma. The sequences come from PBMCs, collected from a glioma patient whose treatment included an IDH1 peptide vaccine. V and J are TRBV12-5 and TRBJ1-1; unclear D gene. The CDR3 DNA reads TGTGCTAGTGGTTCAGGGAACACTGAAGCTTTCTTT. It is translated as CASGSGNTEAFF.